Below, 18 T cell receptor beta chains from the same sample are listed, as sequenced in a study of blood T cell repertoires in COVID-19. Generated by immunoSEQ multiplex PCR, the TCRdb table keeps only in-frame clones and is missing some. Of around 170,000 clones listed, 80% to 85% are singletons. The sequenced sample was peripheral blood. The receptors here all came from a woman in her 40s with acute or convalescent COVID-19.

This chain joins TRBV10-1 and TRBJ1-1, with TRBD1 matching 8 bases. The CDR3 totals 15 residues. Germline CDR1 and CDR2: WNHNN and SYGVQD (reference sequence). J gave up 3 bases and V 6 bases, and 9 bases lay outside the gene matches. CDR3 coding DNA: TGCGCCAGCAGCACTCAGGGGGCAAGGGACACTGAAGCTTTCTTT. It yields the protein CASSTQGARDTEAFF.

V gene TRBV28 combines with J gene TRBJ1-4; 7 nucleotides line up with TRBD1. The CDR3 has 15 residues. Germline V lookup: CDR1 MDHEN, CDR2 SYDVKM. Unmatched junction bases numbered 12, after V lost 5 bases and J lost 9 bases. CDR3 bases: TGTGCCAGCAGTCGACAGGGATCCCCGGAAAAAAAACTGTTTTTT. Encoded protein: CASSRQGSPEKKLFF.

The chain employs TRBV7-2 and TRBJ2-7, with 8 positions matching TRBD2. Germline values: CDR1 SGHTA, CDR2 FQGNSA. The CDR3 sequence is 16 residues long. V was pared by 0 bases and J by 4 bases, with 8 bases of the junction left unmatched. The CDR3 is CASSLASAGGPYEQYF. DNA for the CDR3: TGTGCCAGCAGCTTAGCCAGCGCGGGGGGACCTTACGAGCAGTACTTC.

The V and J genes are TRBV28 and TRBJ2-7; 8 bases map to TRBD2. The CDR3 has 16 amino acids. V gave up 3 bases and J gave up 6 bases; unmatched junction bases: 13. CDR1 is MDHEN and CDR2 is SYDVKM in the germline V gene. The CDR3 region is CASSFPTPGTRGEQYF. The CDR3 DNA is TGTGCCAGCAGTTTCCCTACTCCCGGGACTAGGGGCGAGCAGTACTTC.

This clone was detected only once. The rearrangement links TRBV11-2 to TRBJ2-2, with D possibly matching TRBD2 (5 bases). V was pared by 3 bases and J by 4 bases, with 12 bases between. Per germline, CDR1 SGHAT and CDR2 FQNNGV. There are 15 residues in the CDR3. CDR3 bases: TGTGCCAGCAGCTTGGCGGGCCCACTCACCGGGGAGCTGTTTTTT. Protein product: CASSLAGPLTGELFF. The full variable domain, with the rest looked up from reference TRBV11-2 and TRBJ2-2, is EAGVAQSPRYKIIEKRQSVAFWCNPISGHATLYWYQQILGQGPKLLIQFQNNGVVDDSQLPKDRFSAERLKGVDSTLKIQPAKLEDSAVYLCASSLAGPLTGELFFGEGSRLTVL.

J is TRBJ2-7 and V is TRBV9; TRBD2 aligns across 8 bases. Unmatched junction bases numbered 10, after V lost 4 bases and J lost 4 bases. CDR1 is SGDLS and CDR2 is YYNGEE in the germline V gene. This CDR3 is 15 amino acids long. DNA for the CDR3: TGTGCCAGCAGCCCTATCGCGGGACTAGTTTACGAGCAGTACTTC. Amino acid sequence: CASSPIAGLVYEQYF.

J is TRBJ2-2 and V is TRBV3-1 (or the pseudogene TRBV3-2), with 8 bases fitting TRBD1. From germline, CDR1 is LGHDT and CDR2 YNNKEL (reference sequence). Germline trimming cut 6 bases from V and 0 bases from J; bases unmatched to any gene: 3. CDR3 size: 15 residues. Written as DNA, the CDR3 is TGTGCCAGCAGGCAGGGACAGGCGAACACCGGGGAGCTGTTTTTT. It codes for CASRQGQANTGELFF.

This chain connects TRBV5-4 to TRBJ1-2; TRBD1 might be the D (6 bases). The CDR3 has 15 amino acids. CDR1 is SGHNT, CDR2 YYREEE, per germline (reference sequence). The germline V and J ends were trimmed by 7 bases and 4 bases, with 20 bases remaining between them. Here the CDR3 reads CASSPGGGRAYGYTF. CDR3 DNA sequence: TGTGCCAGCTCCCCCGGGGGGGGGCGTGCCTATGGCTACACCTTC.

This clone was recorded only once. The V gene is TRBV3-1 (or the pseudogene TRBV3-2), the J gene TRBJ2-1, with 7 positions matching TRBD2. V gave up 6 bases and J gave up 3 bases; unmatched junction bases: 14. This CDR3 is 17 amino acids long. Germline V lookup: CDR1 LGHDT, CDR2 YNNKEL (reference sequence). CDR3 nucleotide sequence: TGTGCCAGCAGTCTCGACCGGAGTGGACTAGGCTACAATGAGCAGTTCTTC. It is translated as CASSLDRSGLGYNEQFF.

This chain joins TRBV7-9 and TRBJ1-1; D perhaps matches TRBD1 (6 bases). This CDR3 region has 13 residues. The V gene's germline CDR1 is SEHNR and CDR2 FQNEAQ (reference sequence). V dropped 5 bases and J dropped 2 bases, with 9 bases sitting between them. The CDR3 is CASSPRGNTEAFF. CDR3 coding DNA: TGTGCCAGCAGCCCCAGGGGAAACACTGAAGCTTTCTTT.

V usage is TRBV3-1 (or the pseudogene TRBV3-2) and J usage is TRBJ2-1; D is uncertain. The CDR3 loop spans 14 amino acids. Germline V CDR1 and CDR2: LGHDT, YNNKEL (reference sequence). The V gene lost 1 base and the J gene lost 3 bases, with 7 bases spanning the gap. The CDR3 is CASSQGHIYNEQFF. The CDR3 nucleotides read TGTGCCAGCAGCCAAGGGCACATCTACAATGAGCAGTTCTTC.

This clone was detected a few times. The genes are TRBV19 and TRBJ2-7; 7 bases fit TRBD2. The V and J ends lost 3 bases and 0 bases, in that order; junction bases with no gene match: 2. The CDR3 is 14 residues long. CDR1 and CDR2 (germline): LNHDA, SQIVND (reference sequence). In DNA, the CDR3 is TGTGCCAGTAGTATTGGCGGGAGCTCCTACGAGCAGTACTTC. Translated, it gives CASSIGGSSYEQYF.

The chain recombines TRBV5-6 with TRBJ1-2, with D tentatively TRBD1 (5 bases). CDR3 length equals 14 residues. In germline, CDR1 is SGHDT, CDR2 YYEEEE. V lost 1 base and J 3 bases, leaving 10 bases between the germline ends. CDR3 loop: CASSLSPGDYGYTF. As DNA, the CDR3 is TGTGCCAGCAGCTTGTCTCCGGGGGACTATGGCTACACCTTC.

Worth noting for this clone: Its ends do not fully match the called genes, so a read error is possible. This chain connects TRBV7-7 to TRBJ2-3; 12 nucleotides match TRBD2. The CDR3 has 14 amino acids. Germline V gene sequence: CDR1 SSHAT, CDR2 FNYEAQ (reference sequence). CDR3 sequence: CASSPLAGGDTQYF. As DNA, the CDR3 is TGTGCTAGCAGCCCACTAGCGGGGGGAGATACGCAGTATTTT.

The J gene is TRBJ1-2, the V gene TRBV27; TRBD1 might be the D (5 bases). The CDR3 contains 12 residues. Between the trimmed V and J ends, which lost 5 bases and 5 bases, there was a span of 9 bases. The germline gives CDR1 MNHEY, CDR2 SMNVEV (reference sequence). The CDR3 sequence is CASSQRGYGYTF. The CDR3 nucleotides read TGTGCCAGCAGTCAAAGGGGATATGGCTACACCTTC.

CDR3 region: CASSGPRGIQYF. CDR3 sequence (DNA): TGTGCCAGCAGTGGTCCCCGGGGCATTCAGTACTTC. J is TRBJ2-4 and V is TRBV2; possible D gene TRBD2, 5 bases. The CDR3 has 12 amino acids. The V end was cut by 4 bases, the J end by 9 bases, with 10 bases between. Germline V gene sequence: CDR1 SNHLY, CDR2 FYNNEI.

The gene calls are TRBV27 and TRBJ2-2, with D tentatively TRBD2 (6 bases). Germline values: CDR1 MNHEY, CDR2 SMNVEV (reference sequence). The V end was cut by 2 bases, the J end by 4 bases, with 20 bases between. The CDR3 length is 18 residues. CDR3 sequence (DNA): TGTGCCAGCAGTTTAAGGGTTAGCCGACCCGGGGGCACCGGGGAGCTGTTTTTT. This translates into CASSLRVSRPGGTGELFF.

In nucleotides, the CDR3 is TGCAGCGTTGATTGGACTAGCGAAACTAGCACAGATACGCAGTATTTT. It is translated as CSVDWTSETSTDTQYF. The V and J genes are TRBV29-1 and TRBJ2-3; TRBD2 matches 9 bases. Germline V gives CDR1 SQVTM, CDR2 ANQGSEA. The ends lost 3 bases at V and 0 bases at J; junction bases unmatched: 7. This CDR3 is 16 amino acids long.